The sequence of this T cell receptor (beta chain) was determined in a study of blood T cell repertoires in COVID-19. Study overall: Sources were T cells, B-cell-depleted T cells, or PBMCs; the material itself was cDNA or gDNA.

In the original processing: Using reference gene primer amplification, nucleated cell counts were estimated. The method was immunoSEQ multiplex PCR; TCRdb's version includes in-frame clones alone and lacks a portion of them. V and J calls and clone size follow that table, whereas D and trimming were derived from the DNA. Of 55,000 to 70,000 clones in the sample, more than 70% were seen once. V was pared by 4 bases and J by 6 bases, with 9 bases between. The germline CDR1 and CDR2 sequences are LNHDA and SQIVND (reference sequence). CDR3 length: 12 amino acids. Sequencing was carried out using peripheral blood. This clonotype originated in a man over 45 with acute or convalescent COVID-19. The chain joins TRBV19 to TRBJ1-2; weak D call: TRBD1 (5 bases). DNA for the CDR3: TGTGCCAGTAGTAAGCGGGGCGATGGCTACACCTTC. Translated, it gives CASSKRGDGYTF.